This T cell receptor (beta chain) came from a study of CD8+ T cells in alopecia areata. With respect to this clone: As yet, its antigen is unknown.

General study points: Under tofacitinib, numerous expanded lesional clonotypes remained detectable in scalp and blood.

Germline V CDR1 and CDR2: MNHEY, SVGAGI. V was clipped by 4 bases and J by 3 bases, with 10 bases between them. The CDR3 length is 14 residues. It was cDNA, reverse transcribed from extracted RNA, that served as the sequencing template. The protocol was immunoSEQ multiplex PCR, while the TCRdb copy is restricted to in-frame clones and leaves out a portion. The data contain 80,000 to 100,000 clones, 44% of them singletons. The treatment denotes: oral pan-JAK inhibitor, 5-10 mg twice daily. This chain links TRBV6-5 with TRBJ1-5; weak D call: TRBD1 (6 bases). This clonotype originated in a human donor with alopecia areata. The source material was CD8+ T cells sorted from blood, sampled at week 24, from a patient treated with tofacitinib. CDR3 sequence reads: CASSFAGDNQPQHF. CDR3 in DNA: TGTGCCAGCAGTTTCGCAGGGGACAATCAGCCCCAGCATTTT.